The rows below give T cell receptor beta chains drawn from one sample of a study of beta chain features in type 1 diabetes. Assay used: immunoSEQ multiplex PCR; TCRdb lists only in-frame clones, some missing. The sample has 860,000 or so clones, roughly 16% seen once. The specimen sequenced was naive CD4+ T cells from blood. The receptors were gathered from a woman aged 18-35 years in good health. The CDR3 runs from the conserved cysteine through the conserved F or W. D genes are given only for firm matches. Expanded clones are given a class, and other clones once, few, many or no size at all.

clone_size j_call v_call d_call cdr3_nt cdr3_aa
- TRBJ2-7 TRBV11-2 TRBD2 TGTGCCAGCAGCTTAGCTGGTAATAGCGGGAGGCCGTGGTACTTC CASSLAGNSGRPWYF
- TRBJ2-3 TRBV5-1 - TGCGCCAGCAGTGGGCAGTTAAGCACAGATACGCAGTATTTT CASSGQLSTDTQYF
- TRBJ2-7 TRBV6-5 TRBD1 TGTGCCAGCAGAAGGAGGACAGGGGTAAGCGAGCAGTACTTC CASRRRTGVSEQYF
few TRBJ2-7 TRBV18 TRBD2 TGTGCCAGCTCACCCGCTAGCGGGAGTTACGAGCAGTACTTC CASSPASGSYEQYF
- TRBJ1-2 TRBV28 - TGTGCCAGCAGTTTGGGTAGGGACTATGGCTACACCTTC CASSLGRDYGYTF
few TRBJ1-2 TRBV18 TRBD1 TGTGCCAGCTCAACTCATCCGGGACAGAACTATGGCTACACCTTC CASSTHPGQNYGYTF
few TRBJ2-2 TRBV7-6 TRBD2 TGTGCCAGCAGCTCCTCAATAGCGGGAGTCTTCACCGGGGAGCTGTTTTTT CASSSSIAGVFTGELFF
few TRBJ1-5 TRBV6-6 - TGTGCCAGCTTTGACCGATATCAGCCCCAGCATTTT CASFDRYQPQHF
few TRBJ2-5 TRBV6-5 - TGTGCCAGCAGTTCTCTTAGCGGATCAGAGACCCAGTACTTC CASSSLSGSETQYF
- TRBJ2-7 TRBV28 - TGTGCCAGCAACCAGGCTGGGGCAGGGGCACCCTACGAGCAGTACTTC CASNQAGAGAPYEQYF
- TRBJ1-1 TRBV7-9 - TGTGCCAGCAGCTTAGACGTACGCACTGAAGCTTTCTTT CASSLDVRTEAFF
few TRBJ2-7 TRBV6-5 TRBD2 TGTGCCAGCAGTTACTCTGCCGGGAGGGCCTCTGACGAGCAGTACTTC CASSYSAGRASDEQYF
- TRBJ2-6 TRBV28 TRBD2 TGTGCCAGCAGTATCACCGGGACTAGAGCAGGGGCCAACGTCCTGACTTTC CASSITGTRAGANVLTF
few TRBJ2-7 TRBV18 TRBD1 TGTGCCAGCTCACCGCCGGACAGGTCCTACGAGCAGTACTTC CASSPPDRSYEQYF
- TRBJ2-5 TRBV5-1 - TGCGCCAGCAGCCGGAACAGGGTGACGGAGACCCAGTACTTC CASSRNRVTETQYF
- TRBJ2-7 TRBV28 - TGTGCCAGCAAGATTAGTGGGTACGAGCAGTACTTC CASKISGYEQYF
- TRBJ2-2 TRBV7-2 - TGTGCCAGCAGCTTAACAGGGCCCACCGGGGAGCTGTTTTTT CASSLTGPTGELFF
- TRBJ2-5 TRBV15 - TGTGCCACCAGCAGAGATAGATTCGACAGTAAAGGAGAGACCCAGTACTTC CATSRDRFDSKGETQYF
few TRBJ2-7 TRBV7-8 - TGTGCCAGCAGCTCCAGCCTATTGACTTTGCCAGGCGAGCAGTACTTC CASSSSLLTLPGEQYF
few TRBJ2-2 TRBV5-1 TRBD2 TGCGCCAGCAGCTTGGCCGTGACTAGCGGTACCGGGGAGCTGTTTTTT CASSLAVTSGTGELFF
- TRBJ1-1 TRBV5-1 TRBD1 TGCGCCAGCAGCTTGCGGACAGGCGTCGCCACTGAAGCTTTCTTT CASSLRTGVATEAFF
few TRBJ2-1 TRBV19 TRBD2 TGTGCCAGTTCTAGCGGGTACAATGAGCAGTTCTTC CASSSGYNEQFF
- TRBJ2-7 TRBV25-1 TRBD2 TGTGCCAGCAGCCGTAGCGGGAGCCGAGTCGAGCAGTACTTC CASSRSGSRVEQYF
few TRBJ2-3 TRBV2 - TGTGCCAGCAGTGGGGACTCCACAGATACGCAGTATTTT CASSGDSTDTQYF
few TRBJ2-1 TRBV2 TRBD2 TGTGCCAGCAGTGGAGGGCTAGCGGGATCCACCCGTAATGAGCAGTTCTTC CASSGGLAGSTRNEQFF
- TRBJ2-1 TRBV14 - TGTGCCAGCAGCCAAGGGGAAGAAAATGAGCAGTTCTTC CASSQGEENEQFF
few TRBJ2-7 TRBV28 - TGTGCCAGCACCGGGTCCTCCTCCTACGAGCAGTACTTC CASTGSSSYEQYF
- TRBJ2-1 TRBV7-8 - TGTGCCAGCAGCTTACAGTACAATGAGCAGTTCTTC CASSLQYNEQFF
few TRBJ1-1 TRBV19 - TGTGCCAGTAGTTCCATCATAGGCGACACTGAAGCTTTCTTT CASSSIIGDTEAFF
- TRBJ2-3 TRBV19 - TGTGCCAGTAGAGCTGGGAGAATGACAGATACGCAGTATTTT CASRAGRMTDTQYF
few TRBJ2-1 TRBV5-1 TRBD2 TGCGCCAGCAGCTGGACTAGCGGGGGGAATGAGCAGTTCTTC CASSWTSGGNEQFF
- TRBJ2-1 TRBV2 TRBD1 TGTGCCAGCAGCGCGGGACAGGGTCCCCGCAATGAGCAGTTCTTC CASSAGQGPRNEQFF
few TRBJ2-5 TRBV7-9 TRBD1 TGTGCCAGCAGCCCGGACAGGGGGCAGAATCACGGGGAGACCCAGTACTTC CASSPDRGQNHGETQYF
- TRBJ1-5 TRBV7-2 - TGTGCCAGCAGCTTAGCTGGCCAGACGAGCAATCAGCCCCAGCATTTT CASSLAGQTSNQPQHF
few TRBJ2-7 TRBV7-9 - TGTGCCAGCAGCCGCTGGAGAGGGCGCGACTTCGTACACGAGCAGTACTTC CASSRWRGRDFVHEQYF
- TRBJ2-1 TRBV18 - TGTGCCAGCTCGTTAGGGCCTTCGGCCTACAATGAGCAGTTCTTC CASSLGPSAYNEQFF
- TRBJ2-4 TRBV28 - TGTGCCAGCAGGTCTACTACCCTCCGGAGCATTCAGTACTTC CASRSTTLRSIQYF
few TRBJ2-3 TRBV15 TRBD2 TGTGCCACCAGCAGCGGACTAGCGGGCTTCACAGATACGCAGTATTTT CATSSGLAGFTDTQYF
- TRBJ2-7 TRBV28 - TGTGCCAGCAGTCCAGGTCCTGGGGACGAGCAGTACTTC CASSPGPGDEQYF
- TRBJ2-7 TRBV9 - TGTGCCAGCAGCGTAGCGGGAGCCGGCCACGAGCAGTACTTC CASSVAGAGHEQYF
- TRBJ2-1 TRBV28 - TGTGCCAGCATCTCGCGGGGACTCCAAGGCTACAATGAGCAGTTCTTC CASISRGLQGYNEQFF
- TRBJ1-4 TRBV7-2 - TGTGCCAGCAGCTTAGCAAATCAGGGAAAACTGTTTTTT CASSLANQGKLFF
- TRBJ2-1 TRBV27 TRBD2 TGTGCCAGCAGTTTATCGGGGACTAGCGGGAGGATCAATGAGCAGTTCTTC CASSLSGTSGRINEQFF
- TRBJ1-5 TRBV10-3 - TGTGCCCCAGGTACGCGGACAGAAGAATATCAGCCCCAGCATTTT CAPGTRTEEYQPQHF